The T cell receptor beta chain under discussion was sequenced for a study of cytomegalovirus exposure and HLA in healthy donors. The germline V gene encodes CDR1 MDHEN and CDR2 SYDVKM. This CDR3 has 14 amino acids. Trimming at V came to 7 bases and at J to 4 bases, leaving 6 bases not matched to a gene. 13 Jbeta primers and 60 Vbeta primers were used for the PCR. The method was immunoSEQ multiplex PCR; TCRdb's version includes in-frame clones alone and lacks a portion of them. This table holds approximately 100,000 clones, 60% to 85% found once. As regards this clone: The target antigen is unknown.

General study results and limits: Reports indicated that the classifier achieved high specificity and sensitivity in diagnosing cytomegalovirus status. A later analysis revealed that TCR association rates differed between HLA loci, peaking at DRB1 and bottoming out at HLA-C. A link between a missense DCLRE1C variant and TCR beta V- and J-gene trimming emerged from a later analysis.

The V gene is TRBV28, the J gene TRBJ2-7; 11 bases are a match to TRBD2. The sample taken for sequencing was PBMCs. The sequence was collected from a woman between 18 and 29 years old in good health and CMV-seropositive. The CDR3 DNA reads TGTGCCAGCATGGTAGCGGGAGGGACTTACGAGCAGTACTTC. Translating it yields CASMVAGGTYEQYF.